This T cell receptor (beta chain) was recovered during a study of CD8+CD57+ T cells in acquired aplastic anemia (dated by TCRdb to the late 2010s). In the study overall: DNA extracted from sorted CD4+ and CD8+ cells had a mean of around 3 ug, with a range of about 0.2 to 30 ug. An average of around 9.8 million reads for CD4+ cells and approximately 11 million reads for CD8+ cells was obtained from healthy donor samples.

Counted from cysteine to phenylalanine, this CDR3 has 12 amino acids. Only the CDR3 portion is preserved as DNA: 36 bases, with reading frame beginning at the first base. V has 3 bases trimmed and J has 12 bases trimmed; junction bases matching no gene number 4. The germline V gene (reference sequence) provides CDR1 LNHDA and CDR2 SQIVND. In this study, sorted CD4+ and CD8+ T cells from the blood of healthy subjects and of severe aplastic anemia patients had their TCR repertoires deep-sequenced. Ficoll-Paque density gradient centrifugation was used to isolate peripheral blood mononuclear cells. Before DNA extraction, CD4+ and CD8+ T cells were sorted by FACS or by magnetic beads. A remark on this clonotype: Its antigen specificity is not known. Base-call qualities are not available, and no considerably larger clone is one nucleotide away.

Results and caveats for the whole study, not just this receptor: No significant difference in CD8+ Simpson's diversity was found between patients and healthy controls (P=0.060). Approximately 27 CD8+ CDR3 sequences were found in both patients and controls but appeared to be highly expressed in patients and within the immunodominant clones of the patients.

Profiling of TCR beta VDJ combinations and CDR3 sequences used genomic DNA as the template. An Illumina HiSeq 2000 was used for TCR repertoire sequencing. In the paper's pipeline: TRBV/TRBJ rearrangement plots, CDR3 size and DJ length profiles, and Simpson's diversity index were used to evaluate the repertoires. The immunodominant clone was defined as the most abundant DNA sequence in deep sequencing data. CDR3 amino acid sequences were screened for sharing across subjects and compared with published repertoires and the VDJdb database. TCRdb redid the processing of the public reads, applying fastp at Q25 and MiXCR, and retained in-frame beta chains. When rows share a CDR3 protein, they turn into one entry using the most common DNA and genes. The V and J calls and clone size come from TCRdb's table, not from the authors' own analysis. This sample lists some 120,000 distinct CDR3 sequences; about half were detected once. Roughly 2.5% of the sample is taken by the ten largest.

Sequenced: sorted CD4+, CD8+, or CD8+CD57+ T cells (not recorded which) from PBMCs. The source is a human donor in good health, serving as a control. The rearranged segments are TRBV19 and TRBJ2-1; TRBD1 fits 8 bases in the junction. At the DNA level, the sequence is TGTGCCAGTAGTATCGACAGGGGTGTGCAGTTCTTC. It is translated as CASSIDRGVQFF.